What follows describes a single T cell receptor beta chain. This entry comes from a study of blood T cell repertoires in COVID-19. At the level of the study: Donors in the United States, Italy and Spain gave samples during acute or convalescent COVID-19. Sources were T cells, B-cell-depleted T cells, or PBMCs; the material itself was cDNA or gDNA.

V lost 3 bases to trimming and J lost 3 bases; unmatched junction nucleotides: 10. Germline V CDR1 and CDR2: MNHNS, SASEGT. The CDR3 consists of 16 residues. Under the authors' procedure: Reference gene primer amplification gave estimated nucleated cell counts. The method was immunoSEQ multiplex PCR; TCRdb's version includes in-frame clones alone and lacks a portion of them. The V and J calls and the clone size are those of that table, but D and trimming were determined from the DNA. Here the sample spans approximately 210,000 clones, approximately 91% being singletons. The chain is built from TRBV6-1 and TRBJ2-7; TRBD1 aligns across 8 bases. The clonotype was recovered from a woman between 40 and 55 years old with acute or convalescent COVID-19. The sequenced material came from peripheral blood. In DNA, the CDR3 is TGTGCCAGCAGTGACCCCGGCAGGGGGCTAAACTACGAGCAGTACGTC. Translation: CASSDPGRGLNYEQYV.